Described below is a single TCR beta chain sequence and its context. Its antigen is unknown. This record comes from a study of cytomegalovirus exposure and HLA in healthy donors. General study results and limits: Within an earlier analysis, most TCR beta V segments proved productive either about 90% or about 30% of the time.

Germline assignment: CDR1 KGHSH and CDR2 LQKENI. CDR3 length equals 15 residues. V was clipped by 3 bases and J by 3 bases, with 14 bases between them. Amplification used 60 Vbeta primers and 13 Jbeta primers. The table came from immunoSEQ multiplex PCR; TCRdb's copy has only in-frame clones and leaves some out. The sample holds under 40,000 clones. Sequenced material: PBMCs. This chain connects TRBV18 to TRBJ1-1; D may be TRBD1 (5 bases). This receptor was identified in a woman aged 40 to 50 in good health and CMV-seropositive. The CDR3 bases are TGTGCCAGCTCACCCCCAGGGCCCAGTTACACTGAAGCTTTCTTT. Its translation is CASSPPGPSYTEAFF. Together with reference TRBV18 and TRBJ1-1, the CDR3 gives the full variable domain: NAGVMQNPRHLVRRRGQEARLRCSPMKGHSHVYWYRQLPEEGLKFMVYLQKENIIDESGMPKERFSAEFPKEGPSILRIQQVVRGDSAAYFCASSPPGPSYTEAFFGQGTRLTVV.